This T cell receptor beta chain was found in a study of CD4+ T cells in melanoma (dated by TCRdb to between 2022 and 2023). About the investigation overall: The study investigated neoantigen-specific CD4+ T cells in human melanoma.

Points the paper makes about the study in general: The report described a correlation between neoantigen-specific CD4+ T cells and the function of CD8+ T cells, macrophages and B cells. Neoantigen-specific CD4+ T cells in melanoma were reported to show diverse differentiation states.

The donors were melanoma patients. Library generation was performed with the immunoSEQ multiplex PCR assay. In TCRdb, the immuneACCESS table is reduced to in-frame sequences with V and J assigned. These tables do not hold every clone; where another copy was compared, an unresolved V gene accounts for under half, and the others remain unexplained. The sample includes some 13,000 clones, with roughly 80% observed a single time. 16% of the sample lies in the top ten. Regarding this clone: Its cognate antigen has yet to be identified. The sample holds no much larger clone one base away, and base qualities are not on file.

The sequencing input was cells from a culture (not recorded whether cultured in vitro). This receptor was identified in a human donor with melanoma.

The CDR3 reads CASSEYPENEQFF. The nucleotide sequence reads as follows: TGCGCCAGCAGTGAGTACCCGGAAAATGAGCAGTTCTTC. The chain is made from TRBV10-1 and TRBJ2-1, with the D segment identity uncertain. The germline V gene (reference sequence) specifies WNHNN as CDR1 and SYGVQD as CDR2. The junction carries 8 bases between V and J, which are trimmed by 1 base and 7 bases respectively. Inclusive of the bounding cysteine and phenylalanine, the CDR3 is 13 residues long. Here the CDR3 DNA is all that survives: 39 bases in frame from base 1.